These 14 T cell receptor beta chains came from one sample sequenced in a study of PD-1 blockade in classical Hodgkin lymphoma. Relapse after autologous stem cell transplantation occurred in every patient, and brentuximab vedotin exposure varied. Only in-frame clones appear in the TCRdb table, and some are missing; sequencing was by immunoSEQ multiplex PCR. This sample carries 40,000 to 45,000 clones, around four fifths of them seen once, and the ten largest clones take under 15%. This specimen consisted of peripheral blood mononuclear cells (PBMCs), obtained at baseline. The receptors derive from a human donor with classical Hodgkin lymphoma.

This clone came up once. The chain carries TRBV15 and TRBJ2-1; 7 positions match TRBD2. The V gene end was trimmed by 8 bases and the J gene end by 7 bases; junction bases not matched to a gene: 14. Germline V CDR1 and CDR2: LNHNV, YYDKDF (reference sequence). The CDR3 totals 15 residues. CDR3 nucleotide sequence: TGTGCCACCGAGGAGAGTCCCGGGGGGATAAATGAGCAGTTCTTC. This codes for CATEESPGGINEQFF.

The CDR3 DNA sequence: TGTGCCAGCAGCTTCCTCGGAGGGGCAGGCCCCCGTGAAGCTTTCTTT. Residues: CASSFLGGAGPREAFF. V is TRBV5-8 and J is TRBJ1-1, with D possibly matching TRBD1 (5 bases). There are 16 residues in the CDR3. Per germline, CDR1 SGHTS and CDR2 YDEGEE. The V gene lost 2 bases and the J gene lost 7 bases, with 21 bases spanning the gap.

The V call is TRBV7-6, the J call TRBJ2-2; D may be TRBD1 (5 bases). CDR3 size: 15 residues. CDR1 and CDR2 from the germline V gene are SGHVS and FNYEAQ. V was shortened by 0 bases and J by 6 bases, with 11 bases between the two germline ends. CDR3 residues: CASSLAAGQAGELFF. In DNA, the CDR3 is TGTGCCAGCAGCTTAGCGGCAGGGCAGGCCGGGGAGCTGTTTTTT.

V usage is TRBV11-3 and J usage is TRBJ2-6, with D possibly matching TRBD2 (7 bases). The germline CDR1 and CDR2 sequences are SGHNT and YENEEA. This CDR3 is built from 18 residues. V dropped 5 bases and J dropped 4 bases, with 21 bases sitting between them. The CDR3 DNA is TGTGCCAGCAGCCCAAGGCGGGGGCAGGGGCAGGGGGCCAACGTCCTGACTTTC. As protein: CASSPRRGQGQGANVLTF.

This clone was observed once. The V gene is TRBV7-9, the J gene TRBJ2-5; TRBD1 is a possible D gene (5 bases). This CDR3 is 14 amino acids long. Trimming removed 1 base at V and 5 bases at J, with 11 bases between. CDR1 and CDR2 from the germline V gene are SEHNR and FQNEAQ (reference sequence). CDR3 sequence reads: CASSLGVPGETQYF. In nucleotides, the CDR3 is TGTGCCAGCAGCTTAGGGGTCCCAGGGGAGACCCAGTACTTC.

The CDR3 reads CASSRTPNYGYTF. CDR3 DNA sequence: TGTGCCAGCAGCCGGACGCCCAACTATGGCTACACCTTC. This chain joins TRBV7-2 and TRBJ1-2; D gene uncertain. Germline assignment: CDR1 SGHTA and CDR2 FQGNSA. The V end was cut by 5 bases, the J end by 2 bases, with 9 bases between. There are 13 residues in the CDR3.

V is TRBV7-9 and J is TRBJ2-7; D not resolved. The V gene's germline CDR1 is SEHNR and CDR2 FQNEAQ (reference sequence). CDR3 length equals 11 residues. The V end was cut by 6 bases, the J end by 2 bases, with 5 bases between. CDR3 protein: CASRGTYEQYF. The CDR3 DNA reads TGTGCCAGCAGGGGGACCTACGAGCAGTACTTC.

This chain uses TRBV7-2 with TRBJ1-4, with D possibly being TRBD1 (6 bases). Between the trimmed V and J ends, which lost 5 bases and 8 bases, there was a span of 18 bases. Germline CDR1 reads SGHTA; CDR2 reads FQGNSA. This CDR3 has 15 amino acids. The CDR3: CASSADQGRGEKLFF. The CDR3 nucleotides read TGTGCCAGCAGCGCGGATCAGGGGAGGGGGGAAAAACTGTTTTTT.

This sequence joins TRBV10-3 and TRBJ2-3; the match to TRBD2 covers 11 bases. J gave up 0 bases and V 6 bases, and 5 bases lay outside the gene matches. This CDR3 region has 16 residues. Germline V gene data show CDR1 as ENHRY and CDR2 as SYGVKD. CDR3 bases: TGTGCCATCAGCGAGGGACTAGCGGCAAGCACAGATACGCAGTATTTT. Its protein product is CAISEGLAASTDTQYF.

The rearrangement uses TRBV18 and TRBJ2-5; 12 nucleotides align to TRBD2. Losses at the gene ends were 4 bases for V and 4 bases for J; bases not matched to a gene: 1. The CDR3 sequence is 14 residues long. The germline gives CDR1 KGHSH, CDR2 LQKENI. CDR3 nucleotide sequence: TGTGCCAGCTCACAGGGACTAGCGGGAGAGACCCAGTACTTC. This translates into CASSQGLAGETQYF.

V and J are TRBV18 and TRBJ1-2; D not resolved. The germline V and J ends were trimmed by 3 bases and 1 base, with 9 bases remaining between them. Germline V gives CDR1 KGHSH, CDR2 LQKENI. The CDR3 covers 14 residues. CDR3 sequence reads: CASSPAAGNYGYTF. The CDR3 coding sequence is TGTGCCAGCTCACCGGCGGCCGGTAACTATGGCTACACCTTC.

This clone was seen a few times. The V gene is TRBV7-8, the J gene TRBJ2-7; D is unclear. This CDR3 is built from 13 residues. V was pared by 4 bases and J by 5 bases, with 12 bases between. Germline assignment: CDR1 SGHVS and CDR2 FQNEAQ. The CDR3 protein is CASSSGQMDEQYF. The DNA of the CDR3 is TGTGCCAGCAGCTCCGGCCAAATGGACGAGCAGTACTTC.

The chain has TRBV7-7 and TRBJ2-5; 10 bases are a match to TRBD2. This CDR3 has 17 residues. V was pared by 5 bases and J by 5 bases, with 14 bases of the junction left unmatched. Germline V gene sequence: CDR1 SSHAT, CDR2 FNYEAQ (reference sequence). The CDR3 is CASSPGTSGVPGETQYF. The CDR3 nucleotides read TGTGCCAGCAGCCCGGGAACTAGCGGGGTCCCTGGGGAGACCCAGTACTTC. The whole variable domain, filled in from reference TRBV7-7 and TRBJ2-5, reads GAGVSQSPRYKVTKRGQDVTLRCDPISSHATLYWYQQALGQGPEFLTYFNYEAQPDKSGLPSDRFSAERPEGSISTLTIQRTEQRDSAMYRCASSPGTSGVPGETQYFGPGTRLLVL.

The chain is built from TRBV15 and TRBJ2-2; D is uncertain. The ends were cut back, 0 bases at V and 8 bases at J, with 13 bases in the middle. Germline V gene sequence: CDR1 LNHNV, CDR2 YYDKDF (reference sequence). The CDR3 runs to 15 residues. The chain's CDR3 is CATSREGLVSGELFF. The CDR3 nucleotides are TGTGCCACCAGCAGAGAGGGCCTAGTCAGTGGGGAGCTGTTTTTT.